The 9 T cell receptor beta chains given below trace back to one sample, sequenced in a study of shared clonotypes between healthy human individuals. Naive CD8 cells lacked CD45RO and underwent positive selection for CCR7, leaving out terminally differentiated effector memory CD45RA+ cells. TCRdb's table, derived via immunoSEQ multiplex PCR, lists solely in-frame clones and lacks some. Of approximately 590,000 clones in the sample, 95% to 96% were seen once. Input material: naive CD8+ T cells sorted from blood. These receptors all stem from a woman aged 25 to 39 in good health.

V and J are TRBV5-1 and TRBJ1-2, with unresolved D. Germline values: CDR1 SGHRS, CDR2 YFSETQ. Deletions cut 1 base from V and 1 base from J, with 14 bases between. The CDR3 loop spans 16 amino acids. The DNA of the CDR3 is TGCGCCAGCAGCTTGCATTCTCGGGAAGTTAACTATGGCTACACCTTC. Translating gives CASSLHSREVNYGYTF.

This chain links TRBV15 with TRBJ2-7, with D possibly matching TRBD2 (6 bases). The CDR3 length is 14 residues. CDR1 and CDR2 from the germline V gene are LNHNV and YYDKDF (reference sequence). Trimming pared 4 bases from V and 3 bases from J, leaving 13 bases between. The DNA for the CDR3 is TGTGCCACCAGCATCGGGAATAGCGGCTACGAGCAGTACTTC. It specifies CATSIGNSGYEQYF.

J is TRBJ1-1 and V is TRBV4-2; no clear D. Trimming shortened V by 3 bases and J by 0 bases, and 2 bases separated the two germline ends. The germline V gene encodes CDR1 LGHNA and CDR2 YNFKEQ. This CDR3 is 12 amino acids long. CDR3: CASSHVNTEAFF. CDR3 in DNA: TGTGCCAGCAGCCATGTGAACACTGAAGCTTTCTTT.

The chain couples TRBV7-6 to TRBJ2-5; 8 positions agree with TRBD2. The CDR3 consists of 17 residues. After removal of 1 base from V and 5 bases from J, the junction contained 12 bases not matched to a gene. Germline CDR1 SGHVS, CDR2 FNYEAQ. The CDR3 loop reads CASSLVDGRARGETQYF. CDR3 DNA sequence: TGTGCCAGCAGCTTAGTAGACGGGAGGGCCCGTGGGGAGACCCAGTACTTC.

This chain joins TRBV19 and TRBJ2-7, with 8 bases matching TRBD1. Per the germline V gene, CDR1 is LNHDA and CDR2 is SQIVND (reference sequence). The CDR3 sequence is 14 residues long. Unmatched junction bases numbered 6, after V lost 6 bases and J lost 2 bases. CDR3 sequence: CASSPQGAAYEQYF. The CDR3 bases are TGTGCCAGTAGCCCCCAGGGGGCCGCCTACGAGCAGTACTTC.

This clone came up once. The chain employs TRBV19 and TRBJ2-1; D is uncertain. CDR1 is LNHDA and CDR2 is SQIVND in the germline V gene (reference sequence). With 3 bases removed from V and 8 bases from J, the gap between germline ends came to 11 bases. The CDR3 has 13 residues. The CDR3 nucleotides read TGTGCCAGTAGTATTATTTTACTCGATGAGCAGTTCTTC. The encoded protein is CASSIILLDEQFF.

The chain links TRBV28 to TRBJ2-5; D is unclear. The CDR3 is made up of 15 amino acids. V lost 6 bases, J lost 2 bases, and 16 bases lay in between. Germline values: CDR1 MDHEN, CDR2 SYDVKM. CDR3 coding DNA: TGTGCCAGCAGAGGACCCGACTGGTCTCAAGAGACCCAGTACTTC. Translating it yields CASRGPDWSQETQYF.

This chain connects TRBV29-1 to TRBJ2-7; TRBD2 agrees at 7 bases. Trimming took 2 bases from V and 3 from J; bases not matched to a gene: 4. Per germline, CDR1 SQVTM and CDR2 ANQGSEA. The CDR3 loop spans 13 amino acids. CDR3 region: CSVELERGYEQYF. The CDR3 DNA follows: TGCAGCGTTGAATTGGAGCGGGGCTACGAGCAGTACTTC.

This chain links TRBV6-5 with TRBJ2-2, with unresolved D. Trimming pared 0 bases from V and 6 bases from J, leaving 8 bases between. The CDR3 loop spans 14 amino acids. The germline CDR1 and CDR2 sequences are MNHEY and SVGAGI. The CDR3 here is CASSYSNPPGELFF. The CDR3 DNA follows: TGTGCCAGCAGTTACTCGAATCCGCCCGGGGAGCTGTTTTTT.